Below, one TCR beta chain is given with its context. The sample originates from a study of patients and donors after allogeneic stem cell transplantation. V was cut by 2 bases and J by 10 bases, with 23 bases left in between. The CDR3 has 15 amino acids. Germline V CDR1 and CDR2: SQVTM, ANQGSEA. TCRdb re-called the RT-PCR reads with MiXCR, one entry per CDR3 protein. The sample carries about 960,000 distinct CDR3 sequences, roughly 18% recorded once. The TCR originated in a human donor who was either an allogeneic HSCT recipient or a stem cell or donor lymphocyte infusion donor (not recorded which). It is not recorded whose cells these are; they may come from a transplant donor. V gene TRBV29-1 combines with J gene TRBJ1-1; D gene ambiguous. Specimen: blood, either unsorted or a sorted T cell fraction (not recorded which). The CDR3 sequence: CSVELRPTLNPGAFF. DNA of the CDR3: TGCAGCGTTGAACTGAGGCCAACCCTCAACCCTGGAGCTTTCTTT.